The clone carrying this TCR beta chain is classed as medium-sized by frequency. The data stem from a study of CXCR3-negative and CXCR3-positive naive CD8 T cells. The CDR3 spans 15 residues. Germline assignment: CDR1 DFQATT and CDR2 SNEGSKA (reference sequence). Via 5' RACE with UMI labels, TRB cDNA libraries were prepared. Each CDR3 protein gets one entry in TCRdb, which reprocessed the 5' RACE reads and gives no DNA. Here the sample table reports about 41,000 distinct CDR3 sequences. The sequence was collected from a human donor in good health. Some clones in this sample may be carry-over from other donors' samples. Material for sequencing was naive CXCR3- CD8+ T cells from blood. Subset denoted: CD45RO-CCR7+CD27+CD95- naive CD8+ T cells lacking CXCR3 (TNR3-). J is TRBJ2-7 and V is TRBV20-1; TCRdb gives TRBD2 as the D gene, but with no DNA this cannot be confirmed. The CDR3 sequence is CSARDDRGGFYEQYF.